Sequencing of this T cell receptor beta chain was carried out in a study of blood T cell repertoires in COVID-19 (TCRdb year 2020). Looking at the study overall: Samples from collaborators originated in the United States, Italy and Spain and spanned both the acute and convalescent phases of COVID-19. The material from the prospective study consisted of cDNA or gDNA derived from T cells, B-cell-depleted T cells, or PBMCs. Subjects who had been exposed to COVID-19, were actively infected with it, or had recovered from it provided the deeply sampled blood TCRbeta repertoires that made up the dataset. The repertoires were released in a freely available public database meant as a resource for research on the immune response to SARS-CoV-2. Samples came from the ongoing ImmuneRACE study (first 160 participants) plus 1,254 subjects from 6 global collaborators. Nearly every sample came with metadata listing a de-identified subject ID, COVID-19 status, age in years and sex. Where available, HLA class I and class II types were obtained from metadata supplied by the sample provider rather than from assay-based typing.

TCRbeta CDR3 regions were amplified from genomic DNA using the immunoSEQ Assay, a bias-controlled multiplex PCR. The original pipeline was this. The number of nucleated cells in each sample was estimated from the amplification of reference gene primers within the assay. To quantify the absolute abundance of each unique TCRbeta CDR3 rearrangement, sequence reads were collapsed and filtered. For each sample, productive Simpson clonality was calculated as the square root of Simpson's diversity index over productive rearrangements. The source is immuneACCESS, and TCRdb retained only in-frame sequences with V and J called. Part of the clones is not carried over; for the studies checked, unresolved V genes explain less than half of this, and the remainder is unexplained. For V, J and clone size, that table is used; D and trimming come from the DNA. This sample holds a few hundred thousand clones; about 85% were observed only once. Approximately 3.7% of the sample is taken by the ten largest.

Sequences WSHSY (CDR1) and SAAADI (CDR2) are obtained from the germline V gene. Trimming at the junction amounts to 1 base on V and 2 bases on J, and the germline ends lie 8 bases apart. There are 14 amino acids in the CDR3, from cysteine to phenylalanine inclusive. The CDR3 DNA has 42 bases and is translated from base 1. Study-level results and caveats: The amount of clinical and demographic metadata varied by source and participant and was provided uncurated.

Note on this clone: Its antigen is currently not known. Nothing much larger sits one base from this clone, and base qualities are not available.

Whole blood was collected in K2EDTA tubes by collaborating institutions according to the institutions' own protocols. For TCRbeta analysis, collaborators shipped samples in one of three forms: frozen whole blood, isolated PBMCs, or DNA extracted from either of those sample types. The V and J genes are TRBV10-2 and TRBJ1-1; TRBD1 is a weak D gene call, 6 bases matching. Sequencing was performed on peripheral blood. The TCR comes from a woman aged 18-30 years with acute or convalescent COVID-19. The nucleotide sequence is given as TGCGCCAGCAGTGAGTGGACAGTTAACACTGAAGCTTTCTTT. It translates to CASSEWTVNTEAFF.